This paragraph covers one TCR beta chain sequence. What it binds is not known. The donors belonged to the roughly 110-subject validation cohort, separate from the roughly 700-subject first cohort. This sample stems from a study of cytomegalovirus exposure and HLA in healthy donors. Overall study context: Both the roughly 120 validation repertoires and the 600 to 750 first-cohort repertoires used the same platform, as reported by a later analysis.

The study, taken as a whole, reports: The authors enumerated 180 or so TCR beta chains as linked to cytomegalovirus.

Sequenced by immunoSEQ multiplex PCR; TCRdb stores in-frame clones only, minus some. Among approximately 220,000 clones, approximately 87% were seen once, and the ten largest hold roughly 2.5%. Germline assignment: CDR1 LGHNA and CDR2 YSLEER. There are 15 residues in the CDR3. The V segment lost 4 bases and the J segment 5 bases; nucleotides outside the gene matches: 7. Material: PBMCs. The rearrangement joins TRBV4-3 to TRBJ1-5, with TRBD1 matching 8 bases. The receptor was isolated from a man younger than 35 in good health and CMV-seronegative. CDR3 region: CASSRYRGSDQPQHF. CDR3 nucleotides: TGCGCCAGCAGCCGATACAGGGGGTCGGATCAGCCCCAGCATTTT.